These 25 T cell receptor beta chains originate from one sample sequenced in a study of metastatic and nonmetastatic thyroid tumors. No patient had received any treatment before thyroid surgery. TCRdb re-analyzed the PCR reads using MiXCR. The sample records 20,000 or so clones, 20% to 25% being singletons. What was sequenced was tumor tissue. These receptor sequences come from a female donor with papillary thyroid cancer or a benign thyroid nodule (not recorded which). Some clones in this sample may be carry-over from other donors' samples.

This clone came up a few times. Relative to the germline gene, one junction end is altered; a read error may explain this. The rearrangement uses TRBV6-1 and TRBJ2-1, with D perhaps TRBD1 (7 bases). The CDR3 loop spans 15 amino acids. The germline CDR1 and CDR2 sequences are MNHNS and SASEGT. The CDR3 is CASSVKGQGGNEHFF. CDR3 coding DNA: TGTGCCAGCAGTGTCAAAGGGCAGGGGGGCAATGAGCATTTCTTC.

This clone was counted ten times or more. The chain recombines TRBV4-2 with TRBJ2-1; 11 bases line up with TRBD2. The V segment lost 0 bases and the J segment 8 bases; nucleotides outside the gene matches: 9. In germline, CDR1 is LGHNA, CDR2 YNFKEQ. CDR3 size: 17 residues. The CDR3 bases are TGTGCCAGCAGCCAAGAAAGCTCCGGGACTAGCGGACATGAGCAGTTCTTC. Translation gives CASSQESSGTSGHEQFF.

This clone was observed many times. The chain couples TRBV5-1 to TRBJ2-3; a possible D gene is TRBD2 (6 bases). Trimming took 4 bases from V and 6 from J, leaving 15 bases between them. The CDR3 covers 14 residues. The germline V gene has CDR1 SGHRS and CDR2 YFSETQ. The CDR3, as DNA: TGCGCCAGCAGCCCCGGGACTCAAGGGGATACGCAGTATTTT. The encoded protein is CASSPGTQGDTQYF.

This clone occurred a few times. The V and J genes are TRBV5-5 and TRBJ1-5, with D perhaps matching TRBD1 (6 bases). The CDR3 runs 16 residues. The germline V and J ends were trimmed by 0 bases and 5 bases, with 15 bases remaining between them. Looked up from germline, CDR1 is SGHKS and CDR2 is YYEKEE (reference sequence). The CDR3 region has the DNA TGTGCCAGCAGCTTGGCCGCTGGGGGGGGCGATCAGCCCCAGCATTTT. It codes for CASSLAAGGGDQPQHF.

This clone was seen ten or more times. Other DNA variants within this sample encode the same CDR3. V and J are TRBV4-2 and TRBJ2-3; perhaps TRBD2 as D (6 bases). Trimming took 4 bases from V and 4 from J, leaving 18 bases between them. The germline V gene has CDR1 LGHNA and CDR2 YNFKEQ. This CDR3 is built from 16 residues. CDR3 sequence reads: CASSPFPSVEPDTQYF. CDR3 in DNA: TGTGCCAGCAGCCCTTTCCCTAGCGTAGAACCAGATACGCAGTATTTT.

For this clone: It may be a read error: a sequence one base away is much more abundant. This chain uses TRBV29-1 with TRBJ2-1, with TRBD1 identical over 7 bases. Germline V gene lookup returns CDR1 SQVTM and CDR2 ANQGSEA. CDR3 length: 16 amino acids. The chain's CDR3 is CSAEDPDRVSYNEQFF. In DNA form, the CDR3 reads TGCAGCGCTGAAGACCCCGACAGGGTCTCCTACAATGAGCAGTTCTTC.

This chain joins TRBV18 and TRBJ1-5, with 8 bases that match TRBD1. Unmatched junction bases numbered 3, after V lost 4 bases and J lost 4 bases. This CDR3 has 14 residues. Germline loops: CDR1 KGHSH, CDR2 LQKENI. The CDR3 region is CASSLNRGNQPQHF. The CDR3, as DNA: TGTGCCAGCTCACTTAACAGGGGGAATCAGCCCCAGCATTTT.

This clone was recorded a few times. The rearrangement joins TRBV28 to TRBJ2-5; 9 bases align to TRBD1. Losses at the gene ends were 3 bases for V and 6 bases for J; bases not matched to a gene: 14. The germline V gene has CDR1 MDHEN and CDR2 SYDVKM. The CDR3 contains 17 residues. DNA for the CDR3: TGTGCCAGCAGTTTGCCGTCCCCGGGACAGGGCTCTCAGACCCAGTACTTC. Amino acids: CASSLPSPGQGSQTQYF.

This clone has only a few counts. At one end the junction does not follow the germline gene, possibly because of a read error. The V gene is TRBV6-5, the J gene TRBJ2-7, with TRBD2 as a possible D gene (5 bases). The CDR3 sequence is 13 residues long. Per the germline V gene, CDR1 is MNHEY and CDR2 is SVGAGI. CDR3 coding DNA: TGTACCAGCAGTTACGGGATCTCCTACGAGCATTACTTC. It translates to CTSSYGISYEHYF.

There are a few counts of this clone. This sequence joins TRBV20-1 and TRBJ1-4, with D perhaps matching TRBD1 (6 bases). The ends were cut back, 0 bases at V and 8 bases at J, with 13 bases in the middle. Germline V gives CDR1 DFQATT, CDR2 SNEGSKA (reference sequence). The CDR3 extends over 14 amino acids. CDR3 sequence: CSARDRDKKEKLFF. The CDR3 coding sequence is TGCAGTGCTAGAGACCGGGACAAAAAAGAAAAACTGTTTTTT.

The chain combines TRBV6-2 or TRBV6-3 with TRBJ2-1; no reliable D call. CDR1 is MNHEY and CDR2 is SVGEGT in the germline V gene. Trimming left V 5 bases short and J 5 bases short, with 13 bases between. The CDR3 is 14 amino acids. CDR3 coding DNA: TGTGCCAGCAGTACTGGACGGATCAACAATGAGCAGTTCTTC. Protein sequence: CASSTGRINNEQFF.

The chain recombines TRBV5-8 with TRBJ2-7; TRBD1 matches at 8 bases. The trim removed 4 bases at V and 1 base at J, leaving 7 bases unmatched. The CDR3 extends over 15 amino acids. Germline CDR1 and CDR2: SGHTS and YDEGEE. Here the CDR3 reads CASSRQGRGSYEQYF. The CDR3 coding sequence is TGTGCCAGCAGCAGACAGGGGCGTGGGTCCTACGAGCAGTACTTC.

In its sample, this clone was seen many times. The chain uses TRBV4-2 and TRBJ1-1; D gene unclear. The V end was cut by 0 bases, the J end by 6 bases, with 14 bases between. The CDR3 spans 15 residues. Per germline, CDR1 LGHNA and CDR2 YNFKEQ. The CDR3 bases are TGTGCCAGCAGCCAAGATTCGGCAGGATGGCCTGAAGCTTTCTTT. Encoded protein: CASSQDSAGWPEAFF.

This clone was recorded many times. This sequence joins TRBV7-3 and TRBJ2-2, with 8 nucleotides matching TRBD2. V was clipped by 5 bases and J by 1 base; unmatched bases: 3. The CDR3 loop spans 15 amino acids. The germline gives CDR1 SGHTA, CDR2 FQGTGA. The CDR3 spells CASSPRGGNTGELFF. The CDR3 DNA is TGTGCCAGCAGCCCCCGGGGGGGGAACACCGGGGAGCTGTTTTTT. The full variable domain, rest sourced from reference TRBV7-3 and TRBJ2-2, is GAGVSQTPSNKVTEKGKYVELRCDPISGHTALYWYRQSLGQGPEFLIYFQGTGAADDSGLPNDRFFAVRPEGSVSTLKIQRTERGDSAVYLCASSPRGGNTGELFFGEGSRLTVL.

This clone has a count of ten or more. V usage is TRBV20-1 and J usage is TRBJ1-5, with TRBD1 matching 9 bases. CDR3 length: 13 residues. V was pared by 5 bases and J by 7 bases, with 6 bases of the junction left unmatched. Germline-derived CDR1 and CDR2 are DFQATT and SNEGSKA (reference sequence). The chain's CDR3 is CSAPGTGTQPQHF. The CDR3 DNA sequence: TGCAGTGCTCCCGGGACAGGGACCCAGCCCCAGCATTTT.

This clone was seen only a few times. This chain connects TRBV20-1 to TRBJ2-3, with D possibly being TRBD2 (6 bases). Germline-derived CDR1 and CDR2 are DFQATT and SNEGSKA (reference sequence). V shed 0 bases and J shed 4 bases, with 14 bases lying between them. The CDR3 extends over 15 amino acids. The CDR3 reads CSARDLAEAADTQYF. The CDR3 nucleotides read TGCAGTGCTAGAGATTTAGCGGAAGCAGCAGATACGCAGTATTTT.

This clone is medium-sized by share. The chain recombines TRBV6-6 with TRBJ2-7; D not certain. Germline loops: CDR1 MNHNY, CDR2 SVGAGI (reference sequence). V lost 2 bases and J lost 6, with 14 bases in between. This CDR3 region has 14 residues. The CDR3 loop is CASSYHLAASEQYF. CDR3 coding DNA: TGTGCCAGCAGTTACCATCTGGCGGCCTCCGAGCAGTACTTC.

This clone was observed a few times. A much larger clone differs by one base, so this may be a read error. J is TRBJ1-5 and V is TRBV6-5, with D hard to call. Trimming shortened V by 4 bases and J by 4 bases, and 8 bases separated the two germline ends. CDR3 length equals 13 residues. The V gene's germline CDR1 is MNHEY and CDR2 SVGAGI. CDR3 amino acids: CASSWKPNQPQHF. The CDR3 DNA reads TGTGCCAGCAGTTGGAAGCCGAATCAGCCCCAGCATTTT.

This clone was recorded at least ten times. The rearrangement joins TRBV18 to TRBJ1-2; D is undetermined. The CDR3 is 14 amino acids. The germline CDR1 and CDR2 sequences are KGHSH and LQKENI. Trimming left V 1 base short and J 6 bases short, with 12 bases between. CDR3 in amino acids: CASSPRAEPDGYTF. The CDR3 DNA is TGTGCCAGCTCACCACGAGCAGAACCCGATGGCTACACCTTC. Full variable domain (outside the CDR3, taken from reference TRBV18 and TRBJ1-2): NAGVMQNPRHLVRRRGQEARLRCSPMKGHSHVYWYRQLPEEGLKFMVYLQKENIIDESGMPKERFSAEFPKEGPSILRIQQVVRGDSAAYFCASSPRAEPDGYTFGSGTRLTVV.

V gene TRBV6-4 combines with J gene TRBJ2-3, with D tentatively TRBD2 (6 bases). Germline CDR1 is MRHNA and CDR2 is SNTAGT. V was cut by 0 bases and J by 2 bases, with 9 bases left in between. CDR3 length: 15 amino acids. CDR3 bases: TGTGCCAGCAGTGACTCTGGGGGGTCCACAGATACGCAGTATTTT. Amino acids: CASSDSGGSTDTQYF.

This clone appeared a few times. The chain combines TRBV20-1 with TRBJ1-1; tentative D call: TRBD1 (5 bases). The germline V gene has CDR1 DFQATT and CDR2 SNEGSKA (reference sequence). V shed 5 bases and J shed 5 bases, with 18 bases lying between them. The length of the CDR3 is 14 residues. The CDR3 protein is CSARGDRARTEAFF. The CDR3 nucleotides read TGCAGTGCTCGGGGGGATAGGGCGAGAACTGAAGCTTTCTTT.

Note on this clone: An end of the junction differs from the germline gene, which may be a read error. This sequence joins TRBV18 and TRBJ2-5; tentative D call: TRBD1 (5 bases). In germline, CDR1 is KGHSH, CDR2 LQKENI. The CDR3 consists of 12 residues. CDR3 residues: CASSPQEKTQYF. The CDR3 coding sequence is TGTGCCAGCTCCCCACAGGAGAAGACCCAGTACTTC.

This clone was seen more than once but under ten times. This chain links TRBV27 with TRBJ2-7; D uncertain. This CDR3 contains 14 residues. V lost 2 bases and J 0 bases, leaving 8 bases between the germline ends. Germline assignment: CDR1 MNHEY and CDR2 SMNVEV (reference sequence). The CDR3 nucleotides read TGTGCCAGCAGTTTAGGAGTCCACTCCTACGAGCAGTACTTC. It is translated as CASSLGVHSYEQYF.

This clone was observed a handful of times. The CDR3 spells CASSLAGTSYEQYF. CDR3 sequence (DNA): TGTGCCAGCAGCTTAGCGGGAACCTCCTACGAGCAGTACTTC. The chain combines TRBV7-9 with TRBJ2-7; D is undetermined. V was trimmed by 0 bases and J by 0 bases, leaving 6 bases between them. Germline values: CDR1 SEHNR, CDR2 FQNEAQ (reference sequence). The CDR3 is 14 residues long. Filled out from reference TRBV7-9 and TRBJ2-7, the complete variable domain reads DTGVSQNPRHKITKRGQNVTFRCDPISEHNRLYWYRQTLGQGPEFLTYFQNEAQLEKSRLLSDRFSAERPKGSFSTLEIQRTEQGDSAMYLCASSLAGTSYEQYFGPGTRLTVT.

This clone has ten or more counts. CDR3 sequence: CSARQAGGGNEQFF. The CDR3 DNA sequence: TGCAGTGCTAGACAAGCGGGAGGAGGCAATGAGCAGTTCTTC. This chain joins TRBV20-1 and TRBJ2-1; 9 nucleotides line up with TRBD2. The CDR3 contains 14 residues. Trimming at V came to 2 bases and at J to 6 bases, leaving 5 bases not matched to a gene. Looked up from germline, CDR1 is DFQATT and CDR2 is SNEGSKA (reference sequence).